Below, one T cell receptor beta chain is given with its context. The antigen is unknown. Some clones are missing from TCRdb's copy, which holds only in-frame ones; the method was immunoSEQ multiplex PCR. The table includes about 120,000 clones, about 90% detected once. The CDR3 has 16 residues. With 3 bases clipped from V and 6 bases from J, the junction kept 10 bases outside the gene matches. Germline V gene lookup returns CDR1 LNHDA and CDR2 SQIVND (reference sequence). These data originate in a study of T cell responses to AZD1222 COVID-19 vaccine. Study-level findings and limits: Spike was spanned by vaccine-associated CD4 TCRs, with dominance at 160-218 and 743-854. Only a handful of AZD1222 recipients, six or seven in all, had baseline seropositivity. Clonal diversity was possibly underestimated; the donors were predominantly white British and more often female. Sampled repertoires all dated from after the peak T cell response.

This chain uses TRBV19 with TRBJ2-3, with 9 bases aligning to TRBD2. The sample consisted of peripheral blood, taken on day 0 of AZD1222 vaccination. This sequence originates from an adult in good health. CDR3 loop: CASSMPLSGSGDTQYF. The CDR3 DNA reads as TGTGCCAGTAGTATGCCACTTAGCGGGAGTGGGGATACGCAGTATTTT.